This TCR beta chain comes out of a study of shared T cell receptors in the human thymus. TCRdb keeps only in-frame clones here, not all; method: immunoSEQ multiplex PCR. The sample has approximately 660,000 clones; roughly 90% are singletons. This CDR3 has 18 amino acids. V lost 4 bases and J lost 7; bases outside the gene matches: 21. CDR1 is LGHNA, CDR2 YSLEER, per germline. These same data were also listed under a study on human thymus T cells. In that study: Corrective heart surgery yielded the resections from which the thymus tissue came. Usage of V and J genes appeared biased in thymic and blood repertoires.

The chain combines TRBV4-3 with TRBJ2-7; the match to TRBD2 covers 8 bases. The sequencing sample was made of thymocytes. The sequence was obtained from a boy in the first two years of life with a congenital heart defect. DNA of the CDR3: TGCGCCAGCAGCCCCTTCGAACAGCGGGGAAACAGCGGGGGTGAGCAGTACTTC. Translated, it gives CASSPFEQRGNSGGEQYF.